This entry is about one T cell receptor (beta chain). This clonotype was detected only a few times. The specificity of this receptor is unknown. Base qualities are not provided; no much larger clone lies one nucleotide away. The library was generated by PCR. The instrument was an Illumina HiSeq 2500. TCR libraries were prepared with molecular barcoding, using unique molecular identifiers to normalize TCRbeta repertoire quantification. In-frame beta chains were kept once TCRdb had trimmed the public reads at Q25 with fastp and called clones with MiXCR. Every distinct CDR3 protein forms one entry, paired with its most common genes and DNA. The sample profile shows 250,000 to 300,000 distinct CDR3 sequences; almost 10% of them were found once. The ten largest clones add up to about 9.4% of the sample. This sample is drawn from a study of T-cell reconstitution after alpha-beta-depleted transplantation in children listed by TCRdb under 2016. The study in broad terms: Using TCR repertoire profiling, the study quantitatively followed how T-cell immune reconstitution unfolded in children after TCRalphabeta/CD19-depleted allogeneic hematopoietic cell transplantation.

For CDR1 and CDR2, the germline V gene lists KGHDR and SFDVKD. The CDR3 starts with the cysteine, ends with the phenylalanine, and has 13 residues. CDR3 DNA is the only sequence kept; it has 39 bases, read in frame from the first base. From V the trimming removes 7 bases and from J it removes 3 bases, while the gene matches leave 0 bases of the junction unaccounted for. This TCR came from a human donor who donated a stem cell graft to a child with SCID. Specimen: PBMCs from the stem cell graft donor, collected from the stem cell graft. The chain employs TRBV24-1 and TRBJ2-5, and 11 bases in between align with TRBD1. In nucleotides, the sequence is TGTGCCACCAGGGGACAGGGGGAAGAGACCCAGTACTTC. Its protein reads: CATRGQGEETQYF.